Below are 11 T cell receptor beta chains sequenced from a single sample in a study of T cells after yellow fever vaccination. Via MiXCR, TCRdb re-called the 5' RACE reads, giving one row per CDR3 protein. The sample shows 600,000 to 750,000 distinct CDR3 sequences, over 9% of them seen only once. The material was PBMCs, obtained on the day of the yellow fever booster vaccination. The source of these receptors is a man aged 30 to 45 who received the YFV17D yellow fever vaccine.

This chain joins TRBV4-3 and TRBJ1-3; no definite D call. The CDR3 sequence is 13 residues long. Germline loops: CDR1 LGHNA, CDR2 YSLEER. Trimming stripped 0 bases from V and 5 bases from J, with 5 bases between. CDR3 residues: CASSQDPRNTIYF. The CDR3 DNA is TGCGCCAGCAGCCAAGATCCGCGAAACACCATATATTTT.

The table lists this clonotype with a few counts. One end of the junction does not line up with germline, which may come from a read error. This chain links TRBV7-2 with TRBJ2-5; TRBD1 might be the D (7 bases). CDR1 is SGHTA and CDR2 is FQGNSA in the germline V gene. The CDR3 has 12 residues. This chain's CDR3 is CASSLRGGPGDF. For the CDR3, the DNA is TGTGCCAGCAGCTTAAGAGGGGGCCCGGGGGACTTC. The full variable domain, with the rest looked up from reference TRBV7-2 and TRBJ2-5, is GAGVSQSPSNKVTEKGKDVELRCDPISGHTALYWYRQSLGQGLEFLIYFQGNSAPDKSGLPSDRFSAERTGGSVSTLTIQRTQQEDSAVYLCASSLRGGPGDFGPGTRLLVL.

The chain carries TRBV20-1 and TRBJ1-1, with D unresolved. V gave up 7 bases and J gave up 3 bases, with 9 bases separating them. Per the germline V gene, CDR1 is DFQATT and CDR2 is SNEGSKA (reference sequence). The CDR3 has 11 residues. The CDR3 protein is CSGEGDTEAFF. Here the CDR3 DNA reads TGCAGTGGGGAGGGTGACACTGAAGCTTTCTTT.

This clonotype was seen ten or more times. This rearrangement joins TRBV5-4 to TRBJ2-7, with D possibly TRBD2 on 6 matching bases. The CDR3 has 13 amino acids. The V gene's germline CDR1 is SGHNT and CDR2 YYREEE (reference sequence). Trimming stripped 2 bases from V and 3 bases from J, with 9 bases between. CDR3 nucleotides: TGTGCCAGCAGCTTAGGGGAGGACTACGAGCAGTACTTC. It encodes CASSLGEDYEQYF.

V is TRBV24-1 and J is TRBJ2-5; the D is unclear. Germline assignment: CDR1 KGHDR and CDR2 SFDVKD. V shed 2 bases and J shed 3 bases, with 15 bases lying between them. The CDR3 extends over 16 amino acids. The CDR3 here is CATSDSTRLPKETQYF. CDR3 sequence (DNA): TGTGCCACCAGTGATTCCACAAGGCTCCCCAAAGAGACCCAGTACTTC.

This chain joins TRBV5-5 and TRBJ2-1; TRBD1 agrees at 7 bases. The CDR3 runs to 16 residues. J gave up 2 bases and V 4 bases, and 9 bases lay outside the gene matches. Germline V gene lookup returns CDR1 SGHKS and CDR2 YYEKEE (reference sequence). The CDR3 sequence: CASSPSEGATYNEQFF. CDR3 DNA sequence: TGTGCCAGCAGCCCCTCAGAGGGGGCGACCTACAATGAGCAGTTCTTC.

The chain couples TRBV24-1 to TRBJ2-5; 10 positions match TRBD2. The CDR3 has 15 residues. J was trimmed by 5 bases and V by 5 bases; bases with no gene match: 7. Germline lookup yields CDR1 KGHDR and CDR2 SFDVKD. In nucleotides, the CDR3 is TGTGCCACCAGTGTGGCTAGCGGGAGTCTGGAGACCCAGTACTTC. Amino acids: CATSVASGSLETQYF.

The V gene is TRBV18, the J gene TRBJ2-5; TRBD2 might be the D (5 bases). V was shortened by 2 bases and J by 3 bases, with 13 bases between the two germline ends. CDR3 length: 15 amino acids. Germline-derived CDR1 and CDR2 are KGHSH and LQKENI. The CDR3 spells CASSPTTAAEETQYF. CDR3 in DNA: TGTGCCAGCTCACCAACTACAGCGGCGGAAGAGACCCAGTACTTC. Together with reference TRBV18 and TRBJ2-5, the CDR3 gives the full variable domain: NAGVMQNPRHLVRRRGQEARLRCSPMKGHSHVYWYRQLPEEGLKFMVYLQKENIIDESGMPKERFSAEFPKEGPSILRIQQVVRGDSAAYFCASSPTTAAEETQYFGPGTRLLVL.

This chain uses TRBV29-1 with TRBJ2-3; 8 bases line up with TRBD2. The CDR3 consists of 15 residues. Germline V lookup: CDR1 SQVTM, CDR2 ANQGSEA. The trim removed 7 bases at V and 1 base at J, leaving 10 bases unmatched. The chain's CDR3 is CSAGRGMRGTDTQYF. The CDR3 nucleotides are TGCAGCGCCGGGAGGGGGATGAGAGGCACAGATACGCAGTATTTT.

This clonotype was observed a few times. The rearrangement links TRBV4-1 to TRBJ1-1, with D perhaps TRBD1 (5 bases). Germline lookup yields CDR1 MGHRA and CDR2 YSYEKL. This CDR3 is built from 14 residues. V dropped 6 bases and J dropped 4 bases, with 15 bases sitting between them. CDR3 nucleotides: TGCGCCAGCAGACACGCAGGGTCGACCACTGAAGCTTTCTTT. It codes for CASRHAGSTTEAFF.

The chain recombines TRBV20-1 with TRBJ2-5; D gene ambiguous. The CDR3 covers 12 residues. Germline CDR1 reads DFQATT; CDR2 reads SNEGSKA (reference sequence). The V gene lost 3 bases and the J gene lost 2 bases, with 7 bases spanning the gap. In nucleotides, the CDR3 is TGCAGTGCTAGGCACAGACAAGAGACCCAGTACTTC. Encoded protein: CSARHRQETQYF.